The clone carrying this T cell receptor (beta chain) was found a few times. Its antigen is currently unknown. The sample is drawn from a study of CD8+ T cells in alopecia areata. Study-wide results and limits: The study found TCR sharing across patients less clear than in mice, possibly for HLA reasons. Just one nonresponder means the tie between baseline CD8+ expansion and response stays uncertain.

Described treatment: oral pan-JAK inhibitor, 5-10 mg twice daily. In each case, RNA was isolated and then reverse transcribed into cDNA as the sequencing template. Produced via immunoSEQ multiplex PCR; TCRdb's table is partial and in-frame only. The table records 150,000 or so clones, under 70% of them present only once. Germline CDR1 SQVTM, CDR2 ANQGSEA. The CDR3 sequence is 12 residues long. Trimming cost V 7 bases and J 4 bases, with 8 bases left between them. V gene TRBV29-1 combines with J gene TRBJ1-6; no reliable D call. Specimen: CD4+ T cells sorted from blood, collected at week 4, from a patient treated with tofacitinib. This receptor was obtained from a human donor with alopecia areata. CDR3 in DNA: TGCAGCGGGACGGCGTATAATTCACCCCTCCACTTT. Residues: CSGTAYNSPLHF.